The rows below give T cell receptor beta chains drawn from one sample of a study of blood T cell repertoires in COVID-19. Profiled with immunoSEQ multiplex PCR; TCRdb holds only in-frame clones, not every one. Of approximately 72,000 clones in the sample, approximately 85% are singletons; the top ten hold roughly a third. Sample: peripheral blood. Receptors originate from a woman aged 80 or over with active or convalescent COVID-19. Each CDR3 is given with its conserved first and last residue. The order of the fields is clone size, V gene, D gene, J gene, CDR3 DNA, CDR3 protein. D genes are given only for firm matches. Clone size is shown for a subset of rows, as once, few, many or a class of expanded clone.

>-|TRBV27|-|TRBJ2-3
TGTGCCAGCAGGGCACCCAACACAGATACGCAGTATTTT
CASRAPNTDTQYF
>-|TRBV9|TRBD1|TRBJ2-5
TGTGCCAGCAGCTACCGGGACAGGCAAGAGACCCAGTACTTC
CASSYRDRQETQYF
>-|TRBV30|-|TRBJ1-3
TGTGCCTGGACACCCACGGGGGGTGGAAACACCATATATTTT
CAWTPTGGGNTIYF
>-|TRBV3-1/TRBV3-2|TRBD1|TRBJ1-1
TGTGCCAGCAGCCAACCTAGGGGACAGGGGCTGAACACTGAAGCTTTCTTT
CASSQPRGQGLNTEAFF
>once|TRBV11-2|TRBD2|TRBJ2-5
TGTGCCAGCTCCAAGACTAGCGGGGGGCCGTGGGAGACCCAGTACTTC
CASSKTSGGPWETQYF
>-|TRBV2|-|TRBJ2-1
TGTGCCAGCAGTGGGGTCGGGGTTGGCGATGAGCAGTTCTTC
CASSGVGVGDEQFF
>-|TRBV9|-|TRBJ1-3
TGTGCCAGCAGCGAAACCGGGGGGGTAAACACCATATATTTT
CASSETGGVNTIYF
>-|TRBV11-3|TRBD2|TRBJ2-3
TGTGCCAGCAGCTCCGGGACTAGCGGCACAGATACGCAGTATTTT
CASSSGTSGTDTQYF
>-|TRBV18|-|TRBJ2-2
TGTGCCAGCTCACATAGACAGGAATTCACCGGGGAGCTGTTTTTT
CASSHRQEFTGELFF
>-|TRBV6-6|-|TRBJ2-5
TGTGCCAGCAGCCTAGGTTTTGGAGAGACCCAGTACTTC
CASSLGFGETQYF
>-|TRBV2|-|TRBJ2-1
TGTGCCAGCCAACTTACGTTGACCGTTAGCGAGTTCTTC
CASQLTLTVSEFF
>-|TRBV30|TRBD1|TRBJ1-2
TGTGCCTGGGCCGGACAGGCCTATGGCTACACCTTC
CAWAGQAYGYTF
>-|TRBV18|-|TRBJ2-7
TGTGCCAGCTCACTGGAGGGGGGGGTCTCCAGCGAGCAGTACTTC
CASSLEGGVSSEQYF
>-|TRBV25-1|-|TRBJ2-5
TGTGCCAGCAGTGAAAAGGGGGAGGGTCCCCAAGAGACCCAGTACTTC
CASSEKGEGPQETQYF
>-|TRBV4-3|-|TRBJ2-7
TGCGCCAGCAGCCAAGACGCCCGGGGTCATTACGAGCAGTACTTC
CASSQDARGHYEQYF
>-|TRBV30|-|TRBJ2-7
TGTGCCTGGACTCCCGGAGAGACTTACGAGCAGTACTTC
CAWTPGETYEQYF
>-|TRBV7-6|-|TRBJ1-2
TGTGCCAGCAGCCCTCGGCAGGGGACTAACTATGGCTACACCTTC
CASSPRQGTNYGYTF
>few|TRBV10-1|-|TRBJ2-5
TGCGCCACCGTCTGGGTCATCAGGGAGACCCAGTACTTC
CATVWVIRETQYF
>-|TRBV6-5|-|TRBJ1-2
TGTGCCAGCAGTTACTCGAAGGCAGGGAATGGCTACACCTTC
CASSYSKAGNGYTF
>few|TRBV6-5|TRBD1|TRBJ1-6
TGTGCCAGCAGCAGGGACAGGGTTTCTAATTCACCCCTCCACTTT
CASSRDRVSNSPLHF
>-|TRBV9|-|TRBJ2-1
TGTGCCAGCAGCGTGGGGAGCTGGGTAGACAATGAGCAGTTCTTC
CASSVGSWVDNEQFF
>once|TRBV3-1/TRBV3-2|-|TRBJ1-4
TGTGCCAGCAGCGGCCTGAGGGCGCGCTCCAATGAAAAACTGTTTTTT
CASSGLRARSNEKLFF
>-|TRBV24-1|TRBD1|TRBJ1-2
TGTGCCGCCAGACGGTTGACAGGGGCTAACTATGGCTACACCTTC
CAARRLTGANYGYTF
>-|TRBV6-7|TRBD1|TRBJ2-7
TGTGCCAGCAGTCTCCCGGGACAGGACTACGAGCAGTACTTC
CASSLPGQDYEQYF
>-|TRBV5-1|TRBD2|TRBJ2-5
TGCGCCAGCGCGGCCCGGGGGGGAATGCAAGAGACCCAGTACTTC
CASAARGGMQETQYF
>-|TRBV29-1|TRBD1|TRBJ1-2
TGCAGCGTCCACGACCCAGGGGGTGATGTTTCGTATGGCTACACCTTC
CSVHDPGGDVSYGYTF
>-|TRBV12-3/TRBV12-4|-|TRBJ2-7
TGTGCCAGCAGTTTAGTAATCTACGAGCAGTACTTC
CASSLVIYEQYF
>-|TRBV7-7|TRBD2|TRBJ2-5
TGTGCTAGCAGCTTGACGGGGGGGCAAGAGACCCAGTACTTC
CASSLTGGQETQYF
>-|TRBV27|-|TRBJ1-5
TGTGCCAGCAGTTTAGCGAACAATCAGCCCCAGCATTTT
CASSLANNQPQHF
>-|TRBV19|-|TRBJ2-2
TGTGCCAGTACCCCTGGGGGGATAGTGGCCGGGGAGCTGTTTTTT
CASTPGGIVAGELFF
>-|TRBV13|TRBD1|TRBJ1-6
TGTGCCAGCAGCTGGACAGGAAATTCACCCCTCCACTTT
CASSWTGNSPLHF
>once|TRBV2|TRBD2|TRBJ2-2
TGTGCCAGCAGTGATGGGAGGGTACGGGACACCGGGGAGCTGTTTTTT
CASSDGRVRDTGELFF
>-|TRBV27|-|TRBJ1-2
TGTGCCAGCAGTCAGACGGCTGCAGGGGCGATCTATGGCTACACCTTC
CASSQTAAGAIYGYTF
>-|TRBV7-9|-|TRBJ1-6
TGTGCCAGCAGCGTCCGGGACAATAATTCACCCCTCCACTTT
CASSVRDNNSPLHF
>-|TRBV18|-|TRBJ1-3
TGTGCCAGCTCACCAGCCCTAGGATCTTCTGGAAACACCATATATTTT
CASSPALGSSGNTIYF
>-|TRBV30|-|TRBJ2-5
TGTGCCTGGAGTGACAGTCGGGAGACCCAGTACTTC
CAWSDSRETQYF
>-|TRBV19|-|TRBJ1-2
TGTGCCAGTAGGGTCCAGGGTTATATGTCGAATGGCTACACCTTC
CASRVQGYMSNGYTF
>-|TRBV4-2|-|TRBJ1-2
TGTGCCAGCAGCCAAGTGAGCCTCTATGGCTACACCTTC
CASSQVSLYGYTF
>-|TRBV5-1|-|TRBJ2-1
TGCGCCAGCAGCTTGCCAGGGGGGTCCTACAATGAGCAGTTCTTC
CASSLPGGSYNEQFF
>once|TRBV4-1|TRBD1|TRBJ1-1
TGCGCCAGCAGCCGGGGACAGGGGGCAAACACTGAAGCTTTCTTT
CASSRGQGANTEAFF
>-|TRBV19|-|TRBJ2-2
TGTGCCAGTGGCAGGGGCGTCGGGGAGCTGTTTTTT
CASGRGVGELFF
>once|TRBV7-2|-|TRBJ1-2
TGTGCCAGCAGCTCGACGACAGGAGGCTATGGCTACACCTTC
CASSSTTGGYGYTF
>-|TRBV25-1|TRBD2|TRBJ2-7
TGTGCCAGCACCCCAGCGGGGGGGCCTTACGAGCAGTACTTC
CASTPAGGPYEQYF
>-|TRBV7-2|TRBD2|TRBJ2-5
TGTGCCAGCAGCTTGGTTGGGCGGGGGGGTTCGGAGACCCAGTACTTC
CASSLVGRGGSETQYF
>-|TRBV27|TRBD1|TRBJ1-5
TGTGCCAGCAGCGCCGGGACAGGGTATCAGCCCCAGCATTTT
CASSAGTGYQPQHF
>-|TRBV19|-|TRBJ1-2
TGTGCCAGTTCCGTACAGGACTATGGCTACACCTTC
CASSVQDYGYTF
>-|TRBV5-1|TRBD1|TRBJ1-2
TGCGCCAGCAGCCCCCAGGGGGACTATGGCTACACCTTC
CASSPQGDYGYTF
>-|TRBV5-4|TRBD2|TRBJ2-3
TGTGCCAGCAGCTTGTCCCGGGGGGGGCAAGATACGCAGTATTTT
CASSLSRGGQDTQYF
>-|TRBV28|TRBD1|TRBJ1-6
TGTGCCAGCAGTCCTCACGACAGGGGTAATTCACCCCTCCACTTT
CASSPHDRGNSPLHF
>-|TRBV4-3|-|TRBJ1-2
TGCGCCAGCAGCCGCCGGCTTGATCCCAGGGTCGGCTACACCTTC
CASSRRLDPRVGYTF
>-|TRBV24-1|-|TRBJ1-4
TGTGCCACCAGTGAGCAGGGGACTAATGAAAAACTGTTTTTT
CATSEQGTNEKLFF